Each of the 5 T cell receptor beta chains below was sequenced from the same sample in a study of T-cell memory formation after mild COVID-19. Each CDR3 protein gets one entry after TCRdb re-called the 5' RACE reads with MiXCR. The sample holds around 450,000 distinct CDR3 sequences; about 19% are singletons and the top ten take more than 8%. Material for sequencing was PBMCs or a T cell subset sorted from them (not recorded which). Every receptor here comes from an adult woman who had mild COVID-19 (a few samples of this study predate the infection). Cell type and time point are not known.

J is TRBJ2-1 and V is TRBV29-1, with 8 bases identical to TRBD2. Germline V lookup: CDR1 SQVTM, CDR2 ANQGSEA. The J segment lost 6 bases and the V segment lost 1 base, leaving 5 bases of the junction unmatched. This CDR3 spans 14 amino acids. The CDR3 protein is CSVEGLGLVNEQFF. The CDR3 coding sequence is TGCAGCGTTGAAGGCTTGGGACTAGTCAATGAGCAGTTCTTC.

This clonotype was detected only a few times. CDR3 protein: CAISEGGQGNYGYTF. CDR3 nucleotides: TGTGCCATCAGTGAAGGGGGACAGGGAAACTATGGCTACACCTTC. V and J are TRBV10-3 and TRBJ1-2; 9 nucleotides line up with TRBD1. The CDR3 contains 15 residues. Germline V gene data show CDR1 as ENHRY and CDR2 as SYGVKD. Trimming cost V 3 bases and J 2 bases; bases outside gene matches: 4.

In this sample, this clonotype turned up a few times. The chain couples TRBV24-1 to TRBJ1-5; the match to TRBD1 covers 8 bases. Germline-derived CDR1 and CDR2 are KGHDR and SFDVKD. This CDR3 has 13 amino acids. After removal of 4 bases from V and 7 bases from J, the junction contained 2 bases not matched to a gene. CDR3: CATSEDRAQPQHF. CDR3 bases: TGTGCCACCAGTGAGGACAGGGCCCAGCCCCAGCATTTT.

V usage is TRBV28 and J usage is TRBJ2-3; 8 bases map to TRBD2. From germline, CDR1 is MDHEN and CDR2 SYDVKM. This CDR3 region has 15 residues. Trimming removed 8 bases from V and 2 bases from J; junction bases left unmatched: 9. Here the CDR3 reads CASRGGLALTDTQYF. CDR3 nucleotides: TGTGCCAGCCGCGGCGGACTAGCCCTCACAGATACGCAGTATTTT.

The rearrangement links TRBV7-6 to TRBJ2-7, with 7 bases aligning to TRBD2. Germline lookup yields CDR1 SGHVS and CDR2 FNYEAQ. This CDR3 region has 11 residues. J was trimmed by 5 bases and V by 8 bases; bases with no gene match: 3. The CDR3 here is CASGRADEQYF. For the CDR3, the DNA is TGTGCCAGCGGGAGGGCCGACGAGCAGTACTTC.